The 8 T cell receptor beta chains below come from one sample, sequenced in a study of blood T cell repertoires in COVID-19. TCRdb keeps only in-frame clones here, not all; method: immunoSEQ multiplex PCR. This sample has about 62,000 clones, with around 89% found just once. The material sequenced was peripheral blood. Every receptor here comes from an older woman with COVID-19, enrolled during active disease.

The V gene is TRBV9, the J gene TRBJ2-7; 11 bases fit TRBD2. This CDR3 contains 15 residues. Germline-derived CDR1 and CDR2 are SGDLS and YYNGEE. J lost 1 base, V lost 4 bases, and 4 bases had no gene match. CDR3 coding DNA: TGTGCCAGCAGCCTGGGACTAGCGGCGTCCTACGAGCAGTACTTC. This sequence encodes CASSLGLAASYEQYF.

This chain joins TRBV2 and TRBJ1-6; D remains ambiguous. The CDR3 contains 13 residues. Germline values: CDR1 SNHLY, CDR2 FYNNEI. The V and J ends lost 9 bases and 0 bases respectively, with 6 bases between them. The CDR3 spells CARGSSYNSPLHF. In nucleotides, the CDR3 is TGTGCCAGGGGGAGCTCCTATAATTCACCCCTCCACTTT.

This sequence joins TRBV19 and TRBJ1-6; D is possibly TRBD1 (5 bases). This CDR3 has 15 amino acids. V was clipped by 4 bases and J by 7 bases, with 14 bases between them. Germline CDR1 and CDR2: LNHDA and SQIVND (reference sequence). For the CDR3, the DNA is TGTGCCAGTAGTACCCGGGGAGGGGCGAATTCACCCCTCCACTTT. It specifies CASSTRGGANSPLHF.

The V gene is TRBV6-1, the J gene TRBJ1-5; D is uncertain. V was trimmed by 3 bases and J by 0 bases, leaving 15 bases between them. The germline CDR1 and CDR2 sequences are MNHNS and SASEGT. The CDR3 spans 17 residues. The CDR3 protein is CASSDRRLAYSNQPQHF. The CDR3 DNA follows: TGTGCCAGCAGTGACCGAAGACTTGCGTATAGCAATCAGCCCCAGCATTTT.

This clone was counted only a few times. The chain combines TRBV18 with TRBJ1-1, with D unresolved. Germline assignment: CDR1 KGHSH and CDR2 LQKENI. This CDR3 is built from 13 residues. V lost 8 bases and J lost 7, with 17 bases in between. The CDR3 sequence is CASKSEIFGEAFF. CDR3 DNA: TGTGCCAGCAAGAGCGAAATATTCGGTGAAGCTTTCTTT.

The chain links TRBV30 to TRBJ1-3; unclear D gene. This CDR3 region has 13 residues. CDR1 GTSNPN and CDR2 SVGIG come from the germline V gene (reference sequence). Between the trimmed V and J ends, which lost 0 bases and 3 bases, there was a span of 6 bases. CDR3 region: CAWSVPLGNTIYF. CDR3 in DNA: TGTGCCTGGAGTGTACCACTTGGAAACACCATATATTTT.

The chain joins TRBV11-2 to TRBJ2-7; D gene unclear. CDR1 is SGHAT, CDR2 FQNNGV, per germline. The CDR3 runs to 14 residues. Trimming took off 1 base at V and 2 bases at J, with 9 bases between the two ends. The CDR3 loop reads CASSLGRVPYEQYF. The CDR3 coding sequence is TGTGCCAGCAGCTTAGGCCGGGTGCCCTACGAGCAGTACTTC.

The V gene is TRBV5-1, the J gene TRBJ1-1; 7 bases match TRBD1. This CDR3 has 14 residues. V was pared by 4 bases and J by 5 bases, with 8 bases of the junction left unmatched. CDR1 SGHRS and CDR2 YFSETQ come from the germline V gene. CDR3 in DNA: TGCGCCAGCAGCCACAGACAGGGTAGGACTGAAGCTTTCTTT. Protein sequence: CASSHRQGRTEAFF.